The clone carrying this TCR beta chain was seen more than once but under ten times. The antigen is not known. This sample stems from a study of tumor and adjacent non-tumor tissue in lung cancer. Study-level findings and limits: Significantly higher TCR diversity was found in tumor than normal lung.

No cell sorting was done before RNA was extracted from the tissue. More than 3 cm separated this lung sample from the edge of the tumor. This CDR3 is 16 amino acids long. CDR1 and CDR2 (germline): SGHRS, YFSETQ. V lost 4 bases, J lost 5 bases, and 12 bases stayed unmatched. TCRbeta libraries were built with three rounds of nested PCR, modified from ARM-PCR. TCRdb processed the multiplex PCR reads anew with MiXCR; each CDR3 protein has one entry. The repertoire holds approximately 53,000 distinct CDR3 sequences, with roughly 69% as singletons. The chain joins TRBV5-1 to TRBJ2-5, with 9 bases identical to TRBD1. Sequenced sample: distant non-tumor lung tissue. This receptor was taken from a woman aged 55-75 years with non-small cell lung cancer. The CDR3 spells CASSPTPGDRVETQYF. In DNA, the CDR3 is TGCGCCAGCAGCCCTACGCCGGGGGACAGGGTTGAGACCCAGTACTTC.